Listed below are T cell receptor beta chains from one sample, sequenced in a study of shared clonotypes between healthy human individuals. Data came from immunoSEQ multiplex PCR; TCRdb stores just in-frame clones and leaves some out. The repertoire holds over a million clones, with about 76% as singletons. The specimen was memory CD4+ T cells sorted from blood. These receptors came from a man younger than 35 in good health. The CDR3 runs from the conserved cysteine through the conserved F or W. A D gene is named only where the DNA matches it firmly. Clone size is stated in some rows and not others, as once, few, many or a class when expanded.

TRBV4-3,TRBD1,TRBJ1-4,.,TGCGCCAGCAGCCAGAATCCAGGGGGCAGTGAAAAACTGTTTTTT,CASSQNPGGSEKLFF
TRBV30,TRBD1,TRBJ1-6,.,TGTGCCTGGAGTGGGACAGGGGATAATTCACCCCTCCACTTT,CAWSGTGDNSPLHF
TRBV9,TRBD1,TRBJ2-1,once,TGTGCCAGCAGCTTCGGGACAGGGCTGAATGAGCAGTTCTTC,CASSFGTGLNEQFF
TRBV30,.,TRBJ1-5,few,TGTGCCTGGAGTGTCACAGGGAACAATCAGCCCCAGCATTTT,CAWSVTGNNQPQHF
TRBV29-1,TRBD2,TRBJ2-1,.,TGCAGCGTTGAAAGAGGGGCTAGCGGGACGAATGAGCAGTTCTTC,CSVERGASGTNEQFF
TRBV19,TRBD1,TRBJ1-4,few,TGTGCCAGTAGTGACAGGGCGGATGAAAAACTGTTTTTT,CASSDRADEKLFF
TRBV2,TRBD1,TRBJ2-7,.,TGTGCCAGCAGTCCCGGGACAGGGGTTTGGGGCGAGCAGTACTTC,CASSPGTGVWGEQYF
TRBV9,.,TRBJ1-1,.,TGTGCCAGCAGCGTAGCTACGGGGGGCATAAAGCAGACTGAAGCTTTCTTT,CASSVATGGIKQTEAFF
TRBV7-8,.,TRBJ2-1,.,TGTGCCAGCAGCTTAACCGCGGATAGCTCCTACAATGAGCAGTTCTTC,CASSLTADSSYNEQFF
TRBV6-6,.,TRBJ2-3,many,TGTGCCAGCAGTCTAGGATTCGGCACAGATACGCAGTATTTT,CASSLGFGTDTQYF
TRBV30,TRBD2,TRBJ2-1,.,TGTGCCTGGACCGCTGTACTAGCGGGATATGAGCAGTTCTTC,CAWTAVLAGYEQFF
TRBV10-2,.,TRBJ1-4,.,TGCGCCAGCAGTGACCCTGGGGGGAACGAAAAACTGTTTTTT,CASSDPGGNEKLFF
TRBV2,.,TRBJ2-1,.,TGTGCCAGCAGTGAAAAGCGCCTAAACGGCAATGAGCAGTTCTTC,CASSEKRLNGNEQFF
TRBV6-1,.,TRBJ2-4,.,TGTGCCAGCAGTGAATCCCACGCCTTAGCCAAAAACATTCAGTACTTC,CASSESHALAKNIQYF
TRBV5-1,TRBD1,TRBJ1-5,.,TGCGCCAGCAGCGGGACAGGGGAAATGGGTCAGCCCCAGCATTTT,CASSGTGEMGQPQHF
TRBV5-8,TRBD1,TRBJ2-1,.,TGTGCCAGCAGCCCCCCGGGACAGAAATACAATGAGCAGTTCTTC,CASSPPGQKYNEQFF
TRBV28,TRBD2,TRBJ2-3,.,TGTGCCAGCAGTTTAAGCGGGGGGGTCACAGATACGCAGTATTTT,CASSLSGGVTDTQYF
TRBV7-9,.,TRBJ2-5,.,TGTGCCAGCAGCCCGGTGGGTAGAGTAGAGACCCAGTACTTC,CASSPVGRVETQYF
TRBV5-1,.,TRBJ2-4,few,TGCGCCAGCAGCTTGGATGGGGGTGGCGGCATTCAGTACTTC,CASSLDGGGGIQYF
TRBV6-1,.,TRBJ2-7,.,TGTGCCAGCTACCTGTTTCCCTACGAGCAGTACTTC,CASYLFPYEQYF
TRBV18,TRBD1,TRBJ1-3,.,TGTGCCAGCTCACCCGGGACAGTCTCTGGAAACACCATATATTTT,CASSPGTVSGNTIYF
TRBV10-3,.,TRBJ1-5,.,TGTGCCATCAGTGAATTCGAGGTCTCCAATCAGCCCCAGCATTTT,CAISEFEVSNQPQHF
TRBV4-3,TRBD1,TRBJ2-6,.,TGCGCCAGCAGCCAAGATAGGGGGCCTGGGGCCAACGTCCTGACTTTC,CASSQDRGPGANVLTF
TRBV27,TRBD1,TRBJ2-7,.,TGTGCCAGCAGTCGCCAACAGGGGGCGCAGTACGAGCAGTACTTC,CASSRQQGAQYEQYF
TRBV4-3,.,TRBJ2-6,.,TGCGCCAGCAGCCACAGGGCCATCTCTGGGGCCAACGTCCTGACTTTC,CASSHRAISGANVLTF
TRBV7-6,.,TRBJ2-7,few,TGTGCCAGCAGCTCTCAACAGGGTACCGAGCAGTACTTC,CASSSQQGTEQYF
TRBV7-9,.,TRBJ1-1,few,TGTGCCAGCAGTTTCAGGGGATCTTCGGGCACTGAAGCTTTCTTT,CASSFRGSSGTEAFF
TRBV11-2,.,TRBJ2-1,.,TGTGCCAGCAGCTTAGCACGATTAAGCTCCTACAATGAGCAGTTCTTC,CASSLARLSSYNEQFF
TRBV29-1,TRBD2,TRBJ2-1,.,TGCAGCGTTGAAATAGCGGGGGGGAGCTTCTTC,CSVEIAGGSFF
TRBV5-1,.,TRBJ1-6,few,TGCGCCAGCAGCTTGGGCACTTATAATTCACCCCTCCACTTT,CASSLGTYNSPLHF
TRBV7-8,.,TRBJ1-5,.,TGTGCCAGCAGCTTAATTCAGAGCAATCAGCCCCAGCATTTT,CASSLIQSNQPQHF
TRBV5-6,TRBD1,TRBJ1-4,.,TGTGCCAGCAGCGGCCGGGACAGGGATGGTGAAAAACTGTTTTTT,CASSGRDRDGEKLFF
TRBV10-3,TRBD2,TRBJ2-3,.,TGTGCCATCACTCAGCGGGGGGGAGATACGCAGTATTTT,CAITQRGGDTQYF
TRBV7-9,.,TRBJ2-7,.,TGTGCCAGCACCCCAGCGTCGACCTACGAGCAGTACTTC,CASTPASTYEQYF
TRBV5-4,.,TRBJ1-2,.,TGTGCCAGCAGCTTCGCCTCAGGGCTTGGCTACACCTTC,CASSFASGLGYTF
TRBV19,.,TRBJ1-5,few,TGTGCCAGTAGTCAAAAAGAATTGCAGCCCCAGCATTTT,CASSQKELQPQHF
TRBV19,TRBD1,TRBJ1-2,.,TGTGCCAGTAGTGGCCCCGGGACAGGATATGGCTACACCTTC,CASSGPGTGYGYTF
TRBV9,.,TRBJ1-1,.,TGTGCCAGCAGCGTAGTCGAGCGTTGGGACACTGAAGCTTTCTTT,CASSVVERWDTEAFF
TRBV18,.,TRBJ2-3,few,TGTGCCAGCTCACCGAATACAGATACGCAGTATTTT,CASSPNTDTQYF
TRBV4-3,.,TRBJ1-1,.,TGCGCCAGCAGCCAAGATCCCAGGACCACTGAAGCTTTCTTT,CASSQDPRTTEAFF
TRBV27,TRBD1,TRBJ2-7,.,TGTGCCAGCAGTTTCTACCGGGACAGGGGGCAGGGCGAGCAGTACTTC,CASSFYRDRGQGEQYF
TRBV7-2,.,TRBJ1-1,few,TGTGCCAGCAGCCCGGACAGCCCCTCAGCTTTCTTT,CASSPDSPSAFF
TRBV5-6,.,TRBJ1-2,once,TGTGCCAGCAGAACCCAAATTGACGGATACTATGGCTACACCTTC,CASRTQIDGYYGYTF
TRBV6-1,.,TRBJ1-2,.,TGTGCCAGCGATCGGAAACCTAACTATGGCTACACCTTC,CASDRKPNYGYTF
TRBV9,.,TRBJ2-3,.,TGTGCCAGCAGCGCCCCGTGGGGAGGCACAGATACGCAGTATTTT,CASSAPWGGTDTQYF
TRBV7-8,TRBD1,TRBJ1-5,.,TGTGCCAGCAGCCCCAATCCCGGGACAGGAGACAAGCATCGCAATCAGCCCCAGCATTTT,CASSPNPGTGDKHRNQPQHF
TRBV11-3,.,TRBJ2-1,.,TGTGCCAGCAGCTTAGTCGGACAGTCCTACAATGAGCAGTTCTTC,CASSLVGQSYNEQFF
TRBV5-1,.,TRBJ2-6,.,TGCGCCAGCAGCTTTTCCAAGTCTGGGGCCAACGTCCTGACTTTC,CASSFSKSGANVLTF
TRBV5-1,TRBD2,TRBJ2-6,.,TGCGCCAGCAGCTATACCTCCCTGCGGGAGGGCCTAGGGGCCAACGTCCTGACTTTC,CASSYTSLREGLGANVLTF
TRBV30,TRBD2,TRBJ2-7,.,TGTGCCTGGAGTTTCTCGGGACTAGCGGTATACGAGCAGTACTTC,CAWSFSGLAVYEQYF
TRBV2,TRBD1,TRBJ2-2,.,TGTGCTCAGCGGGGACAGGGGTACACCGGGGAGCTGTTTTTT,CAQRGQGYTGELFF
TRBV5-1,TRBD1,TRBJ2-3,.,TGCGCCAGCAGCATGGGACAGCTCACAGATACGCAGTATTTT,CASSMGQLTDTQYF
TRBV6-1,TRBD1,TRBJ1-1,.,TGTGCCAGCAGTGAAGCGCTTAGGCAGGGGGGGATGAACACTGAAGCTTTCTTT,CASSEALRQGGMNTEAFF
TRBV6-6,TRBD2,TRBJ2-3,.,TGTGCCAGCAGTGGGGGACTAGCGGGCACAGATACGCAGTATTTT,CASSGGLAGTDTQYF
TRBV5-4,.,TRBJ2-1,.,TGTGCCAGCAGCCTGCGGAGTCTCTACAATGAGCAGTTCTTC,CASSLRSLYNEQFF